This paragraph reports one T cell receptor (beta chain). Antigen specificity is unknown. These data originate in a study of long-term antiretroviral therapy in people with HIV. Study-level results: Pre-ART clonal expansion yielded clones that dominated the repertoire at all time points.

They ran version v3.0 of the immunoSEQ assay at survey level. The method was immunoSEQ multiplex PCR; TCRdb's version includes in-frame clones alone and lacks a portion of them. This sample has about 23,000 clones, with about 85% found just once. This CDR3 is 13 amino acids long. Germline V gene data show CDR1 as LNHDA and CDR2 as SQIVND (reference sequence). Trimming took 3 bases from V and 1 from J, leaving 6 bases between them. Sequenced material: unsorted PBMCs, taken 1.6 years after starting antiretroviral therapy. V and J are TRBV19 and TRBJ1-1; D gene unclear. The sequence derives from a man between 40 and 49 years old with HIV. CDR3 sequence (DNA): TGTGCCAGTAGTATCGGGGAGAACACTGAAGCTTTCTTT. Protein sequence: CASSIGENTEAFF.